Listed here are 26 T cell receptor beta chains from one sample, sequenced in a study of T cells in Graves' hyperthyroidism and ophthalmopathy. Amplified TCR beta CDR3 regions derived from RNA transcripts. The HTBI primer set was used in a first-round RT-PCR of the TCR CDR3. TCRdb re-called the multiplex PCR reads with MiXCR, one entry per CDR3 protein. This table holds 700,000 to 850,000 distinct CDR3 sequences, 35% found once. Input material: blood. The receptors here all came from a woman aged 35 to 49 with Graves' hyperthyroidism.

This clonotype occurred many times. This sequence joins TRBV10-3 and TRBJ2-2; D is possibly TRBD1 or TRBD2 (6 bases each). This CDR3 is 16 amino acids long. Per the germline V gene, CDR1 is ENHRY and CDR2 is SYGVKD. V dropped 3 bases and J dropped 0 bases, with 11 bases sitting between them. CDR3 nucleotide sequence: TGTGCCATCAGTGACCCGGGGGCCTCGAACACCGGGGAGCTGTTTTTT. Its translation is CAISDPGASNTGELFF.

This clonotype came up many times. The genes are TRBV6-5 and TRBJ1-2; D gene uncertain. V lost 5 bases, J lost 5 bases, and 9 bases lay in between. The CDR3 has 12 amino acids. CDR1 and CDR2 (germline): MNHEY, SVGAGI. CDR3 protein: CASSHDTYGYTF. The CDR3 nucleotides are TGTGCCAGCAGTCACGATACGTATGGCTACACCTTC.

This clonotype showed up just a few times. This chain connects TRBV4-3 to TRBJ1-2; D is perhaps TRBD1 (5 bases). The CDR3 extends over 17 amino acids. Per germline, CDR1 LGHNA and CDR2 YSLEER. Trimming left V 0 bases short and J 0 bases short, with 14 bases between. CDR3 sequence reads: CASSQDWAGITNYGYTF. The CDR3 bases are TGCGCCAGCAGCCAAGACTGGGCAGGGATAACTAACTATGGCTACACCTTC.

The V gene is TRBV12-3 or TRBV12-4, the J gene TRBJ2-3; 9 nucleotides line up with TRBD2. The CDR3 is 15 amino acids. V was clipped by 5 bases and J by 2 bases; unmatched bases: 5. CDR3 nucleotides: TGTGCCAGCAGTCCAGCGGGGGGCCCCACAGATACGCAGTATTTT. Translation gives CASSPAGGPTDTQYF.

V gene TRBV7-2 combines with J gene TRBJ2-7; TRBD2 aligns across 8 bases. The CDR3 spans 16 residues. The germline gives CDR1 SGHTA, CDR2 FQGNSA. V lost 3 bases to trimming and J lost 5 bases; unmatched junction nucleotides: 12. CDR3 region: CASSLTQRELIHEQYF. CDR3 DNA: TGTGCCAGCAGCTTGACACAGCGGGAGCTTATCCACGAGCAGTACTTC.

This clonotype occurred a few times. The chain is built from TRBV6-5 and TRBJ1-2; D is possibly TRBD1 (6 bases). V was pared by 6 bases and J by 3 bases, with 17 bases between. Germline assignment: CDR1 MNHEY and CDR2 SVGAGI. This CDR3 is 15 amino acids long. The CDR3, as DNA: TGTGCCAGCAGCCCCCTCGCGGGGGCGGACTATGGCTACACCTTC. The encoded protein is CASSPLAGADYGYTF.

This chain uses TRBV6-1 with TRBJ2-7; D is unclear. Looked up from germline, CDR1 is MNHNS and CDR2 is SASEGT. This CDR3 spans 14 amino acids. The V end was cut by 6 bases, the J end by 2 bases, with 14 bases between. CDR3 coding DNA: TGTGCCAGCAGACAGTTCCAGGAAGCCTACGAGCAGTACTTC. It codes for CASRQFQEAYEQYF.

There are many counts of this clonotype. This chain connects TRBV5-8 to TRBJ2-7; D might be TRBD1 (6 bases). This CDR3 comprises 15 residues. The germline V and J ends were trimmed by 4 bases and 5 bases, with 19 bases remaining between them. Per germline, CDR1 SGHTS and CDR2 YDEGEE. CDR3 sequence: CASSPPTGSLHEQYF. CDR3 nucleotides: TGTGCCAGCAGCCCTCCCACAGGGAGTTTACACGAGCAGTACTTC.

In this sample, this clonotype turned up a few times. V gene TRBV29-1 combines with J gene TRBJ2-2, with D perhaps TRBD2 (6 bases). From germline, CDR1 is SQVTM and CDR2 ANQGSEA. V lost 6 bases to trimming and J lost 4 bases, with 12 bases between them. The CDR3 covers 13 residues. CDR3 residues: CSVGGERTGELFF. Written as DNA, the CDR3 is TGCAGCGTGGGGGGTGAGCGCACCGGGGAGCTGTTTTTT.

V gene TRBV19 combines with J gene TRBJ1-5, with 10 bases fitting TRBD1. Germline-derived CDR1 and CDR2 are LNHDA and SQIVND (reference sequence). The CDR3 consists of 16 residues. V lost 6 bases, J lost 7 bases, and 12 bases stayed unmatched. CDR3 in amino acids: CASRNRDRGRDQPQHF. The CDR3, as DNA: TGTGCCAGTAGAAACCGGGACAGGGGTAGGGACCAGCCCCAGCATTTT.

This clonotype was seen at least ten times. The V call is TRBV24-1, the J call TRBJ1-1; no definite D call. The ends were cut back, 4 bases at V and 7 bases at J, with 12 bases in the middle. The CDR3 runs 13 residues. CDR1 is KGHDR, CDR2 SFDVKD, per germline. CDR3 coding DNA: TGTGCCACCAGTGAGGTCGAGGGTGGTGAAGCTTTCTTT. This gives the protein CATSEVEGGEAFF.

The rearrangement links TRBV20-1 to TRBJ2-5, with 10 nucleotides matching TRBD2. The CDR3 sequence is 16 residues long. Trimming took 3 bases from V and 5 from J; bases not matched to a gene: 12. CDR1 is DFQATT, CDR2 SNEGSKA, per germline (reference sequence). The CDR3 protein is CSARGDSGGAWETQYF. The CDR3 bases are TGCAGTGCTAGGGGGGACAGCGGGGGGGCCTGGGAGACCCAGTACTTC.

In its sample, this clonotype was seen many times. This chain connects TRBV24-1 to TRBJ2-5, with D uncertain. Germline V CDR1 and CDR2: KGHDR, SFDVKD. The CDR3 consists of 14 residues. V was cut by 4 bases and J by 2 bases, with 10 bases left in between. In DNA, the CDR3 is TGTGCCACCAGTGACGCTACAGATCAAGAGACCCAGTACTTC. It is translated as CATSDATDQETQYF.

This clonotype was seen at least ten times. The J gene is TRBJ2-5, the V gene TRBV29-1; the D is unclear. The CDR3 contains 11 residues. The V and J ends lost 5 bases and 8 bases respectively, with 12 bases between them. Per the germline V gene, CDR1 is SQVTM and CDR2 is ANQGSEA. CDR3 sequence reads: CSVRPGLTQYF. The CDR3 region has the DNA TGCAGCGTTAGGCCGGGCCTTACCCAGTACTTC. The full variable domain, with the rest looked up from reference TRBV29-1 and TRBJ2-5, is SAVISQKPSRDICQRGTSLTIQCQVDSQVTMMFWYRQQPGQSLTLIATANQGSEATYESGFVIDKFPISRPNLTFSTLTVSNMSPEDSSIYLCSVRPGLTQYFGPGTRLLVL.

This rearrangement joins TRBV6-1 to TRBJ2-2; 14 positions match TRBD2. Unmatched junction bases numbered 4, after V lost 6 bases and J lost 1 base. This CDR3 spans 17 amino acids. Germline CDR1 and CDR2: MNHNS and SASEGT. This CDR3 reads CASSNGTSGGNTGELFF. As DNA, the CDR3 is TGTGCCAGCAGCAACGGGACTAGCGGGGGGAACACCGGGGAGCTGTTTTTT.

This clonotype has ten or more counts. The chain links TRBV29-1 to TRBJ1-3, with D perhaps TRBD1 (5 bases). The germline V gene encodes CDR1 SQVTM and CDR2 ANQGSEA. Between the trimmed V and J ends, which lost 2 bases and 1 base, there was a span of 9 bases. The CDR3 totals 14 residues. This CDR3 reads CSVELGTSGNTIYF. In DNA, the CDR3 is TGCAGCGTTGAATTGGGGACGTCTGGAAACACCATATATTTT.

This clonotype was recorded once. The chain has TRBV7-3 and TRBJ2-1; 10 bases fit TRBD2. The J segment lost 4 bases and the V segment lost 5 bases, leaving 5 bases of the junction unmatched. The CDR3 totals 15 residues. CDR1 is SGHTA and CDR2 is FQGTGA in the germline V gene. The CDR3 coding sequence is TGTGCCAGCAGCCCTACTAGCGGGGAGTACAATGAGCAGTTCTTC. Translating gives CASSPTSGEYNEQFF.

This clonotype showed up just a few times. V and J are TRBV7-9 and TRBJ1-2; no clear D. The V end was cut by 3 bases, the J end by 1 base, with 6 bases between. CDR1 is SEHNR, CDR2 FQNEAQ, per germline (reference sequence). The CDR3 has 13 residues. CDR3 protein: CASSLGINYGYTF. As DNA, the CDR3 is TGTGCCAGCAGCTTGGGAATTAACTATGGCTACACCTTC.

The chain combines TRBV25-1 with TRBJ1-1; 7 positions agree with TRBD1. Germline trimming cut 5 bases from V and 4 bases from J; bases unmatched to any gene: 7. The CDR3 has 14 amino acids. CDR1 and CDR2 (germline): MGHDK, SYGVNS. The CDR3 region is CASSYQGVSTEAFF. Here the CDR3 DNA reads TGTGCCAGCAGTTACCAGGGGGTGAGCACTGAAGCTTTCTTT. The complete variable domain, with remaining parts taken from reference TRBV25-1 and TRBJ1-1, reads EADIYQTPRYLVIGTGKKITLECSQTMGHDKMYWYQQDPGMELHLIHYSYGVNSTEKGDLSSESTVSRIRTEHFPLTLESARPSHTSQYLCASSYQGVSTEAFFGQGTRLTVV.

As to this clonotype: A much larger clone differs by one base, so this may be a read error. The genes are TRBV11-2 and TRBJ2-7; D not certain. Germline V gives CDR1 SGHAT, CDR2 FQNNGV. The CDR3 spans 12 residues. The CDR3 loop is CASSTNSYEQHF. DNA for the CDR3: TGTGCCAGCAGCACCAACTCCTACGAGCAGCACTTC.

This clonotype appeared many times. V and J are TRBV10-3 and TRBJ1-2; D remains ambiguous. The CDR3 runs to 13 residues. Per germline, CDR1 ENHRY and CDR2 SYGVKD. V gave up 3 bases and J gave up 8 bases, with 13 bases separating them. CDR3 region: CAISEQTRSGYTF. The DNA for the CDR3 is TGTGCCATCAGTGAACAAACGAGGTCCGGCTACACCTTC.

V usage is TRBV6-2 or TRBV6-3 and J usage is TRBJ1-6; tentatively, D is TRBD1 (5 bases). CDR1 is MNHEY, CDR2 SVGEGT, per germline. V was clipped by 1 base and J by 10 bases, with 17 bases between them. CDR3 length: 16 amino acids. The CDR3, as DNA: TGTGCCAGCAGTTACTTCGCCGGGGGGTTGGCCTCACCCCTCCACTTT. Protein: CASSYFAGGLASPLHF.

This clonotype was detected many times. The rearrangement links TRBV7-2 to TRBJ2-2; D remains unclear. Trimming removed 8 bases at V and 9 bases at J, with 13 bases between. CDR3 length: 12 residues. Germline lookup yields CDR1 SGHTA and CDR2 FQGNSA. The CDR3 sequence: CASAVEYWELFF. CDR3 nucleotide sequence: TGTGCCAGCGCTGTTGAGTATTGGGAGCTGTTTTTT. The whole variable domain, remainder taken from reference TRBV7-2 and TRBJ2-2, is GAGVSQSPSNKVTEKGKDVELRCDPISGHTALYWYRQSLGQGLEFLIYFQGNSAPDKSGLPSDRFSAERTGGSVSTLTIQRTQQEDSAVYLCASAVEYWELFFGEGSRLTVL.

The gene calls are TRBV7-9 and TRBJ1-1; 12 positions agree with TRBD1. V was clipped by 2 bases and J by 2 bases; unmatched bases: 15. This CDR3 has 20 amino acids. From germline, CDR1 is SEHNR and CDR2 FQNEAQ (reference sequence). The CDR3 reads CASSLINLGGQGAPNTEAFF. CDR3 in DNA: TGTGCCAGCAGCTTAATCAATTTAGGGGGACAGGGGGCGCCTAACACTGAAGCTTTCTTT.

This clonotype was observed at least ten times. V and J are TRBV29-1 and TRBJ1-2; 7 bases fit TRBD1. Losses at the gene ends were 6 bases for V and 5 bases for J; bases not matched to a gene: 3. The germline gives CDR1 SQVTM, CDR2 ANQGSEA. The CDR3 loop spans 11 amino acids. CDR3 amino acids: CSVGQLYGYTF. Written as DNA, the CDR3 is TGCAGCGTGGGACAGTTGTATGGCTACACCTTC.

On this clonotype: A much larger clone differs from this one at a single base, so this may be a read error. The V and J genes are TRBV6-5 and TRBJ1-6; 8 bases line up with TRBD1. This CDR3 spans 15 amino acids. V shed 6 bases, J shed 7 bases, and the junction held 8 bases outside the gene matches. The V gene's germline CDR1 is MNHEY and CDR2 SVGAGI. The CDR3 coding sequence is TGTGCCAGCAGACCGGGACAGGAGACAAATTCACCCCTCCACTTT. Protein: CASRPGQETNSPLHF.